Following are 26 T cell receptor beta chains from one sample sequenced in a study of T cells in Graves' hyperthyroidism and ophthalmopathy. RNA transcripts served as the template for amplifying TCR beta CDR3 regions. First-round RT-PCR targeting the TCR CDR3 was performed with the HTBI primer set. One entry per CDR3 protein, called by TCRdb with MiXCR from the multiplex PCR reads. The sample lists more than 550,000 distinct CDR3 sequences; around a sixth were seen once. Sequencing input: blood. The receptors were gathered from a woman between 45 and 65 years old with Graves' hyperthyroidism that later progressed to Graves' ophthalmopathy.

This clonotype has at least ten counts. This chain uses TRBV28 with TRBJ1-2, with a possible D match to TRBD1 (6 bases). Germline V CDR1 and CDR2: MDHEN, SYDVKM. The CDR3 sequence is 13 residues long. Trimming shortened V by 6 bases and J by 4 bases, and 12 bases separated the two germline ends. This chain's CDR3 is CASSDTGSYGYTF. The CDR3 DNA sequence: TGTGCCAGCAGCGACACAGGGAGCTATGGCTACACCTTC.

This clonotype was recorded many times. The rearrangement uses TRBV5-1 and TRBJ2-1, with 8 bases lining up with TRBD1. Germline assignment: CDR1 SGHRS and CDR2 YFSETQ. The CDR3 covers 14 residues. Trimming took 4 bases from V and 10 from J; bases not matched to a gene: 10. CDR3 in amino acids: CASSLSGQGREQFF. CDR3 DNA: TGCGCCAGCAGCCTATCCGGACAGGGAAGAGAGCAGTTCTTC.

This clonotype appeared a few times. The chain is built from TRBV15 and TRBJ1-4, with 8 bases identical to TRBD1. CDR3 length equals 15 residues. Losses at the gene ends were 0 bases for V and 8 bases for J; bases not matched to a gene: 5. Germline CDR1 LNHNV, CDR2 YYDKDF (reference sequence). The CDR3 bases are TGTGCCACCAGCAGAGAGTTACAGGGGGACGAAAAACTGTTTTTT. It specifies CATSRELQGDEKLFF.

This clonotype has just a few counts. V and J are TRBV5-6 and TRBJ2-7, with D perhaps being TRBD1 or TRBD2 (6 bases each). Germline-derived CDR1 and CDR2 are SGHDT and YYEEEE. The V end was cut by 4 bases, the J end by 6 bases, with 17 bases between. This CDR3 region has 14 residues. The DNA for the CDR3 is TGTGCCAGCAGCCCATCCCCGGGGGCGCGCGAGCAGTACTTC. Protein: CASSPSPGAREQYF.

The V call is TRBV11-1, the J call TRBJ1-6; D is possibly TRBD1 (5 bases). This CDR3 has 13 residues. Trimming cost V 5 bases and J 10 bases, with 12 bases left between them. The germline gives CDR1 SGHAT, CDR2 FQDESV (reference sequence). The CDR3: CASSVTRGSPLHF. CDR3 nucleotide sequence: TGTGCCAGCAGCGTAACGAGGGGCTCACCCCTCCACTTT. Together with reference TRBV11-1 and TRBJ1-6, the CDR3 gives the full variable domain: EAEVAQSPRYKITEKSQAVAFWCDPISGHATLYWYRQILGQGPELLVQFQDESVVDDSQLPKDRFSAERLKGVDSTLKIQPAELGDSAMYLCASSVTRGSPLHFGNGTRLTVT.

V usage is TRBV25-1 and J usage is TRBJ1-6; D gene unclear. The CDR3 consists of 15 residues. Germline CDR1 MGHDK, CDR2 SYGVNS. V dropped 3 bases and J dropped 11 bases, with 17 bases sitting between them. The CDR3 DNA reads TGTGCCAGCAGTGAGCAGGACGGCTTCTTTCCACCCCTCCACTTT. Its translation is CASSEQDGFFPPLHF.

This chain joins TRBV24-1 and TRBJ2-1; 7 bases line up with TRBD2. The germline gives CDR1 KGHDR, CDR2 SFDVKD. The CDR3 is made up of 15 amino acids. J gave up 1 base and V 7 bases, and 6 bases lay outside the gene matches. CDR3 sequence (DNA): TGTGCCACCAGCGAGATTAGCGGGTCCTACAATGAGCAGTTCTTC. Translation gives CATSEISGSYNEQFF.

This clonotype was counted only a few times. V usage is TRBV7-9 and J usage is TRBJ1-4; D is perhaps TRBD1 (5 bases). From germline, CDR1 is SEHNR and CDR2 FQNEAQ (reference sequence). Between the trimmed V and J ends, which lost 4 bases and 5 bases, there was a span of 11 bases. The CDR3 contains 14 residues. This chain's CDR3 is CASSSTGVNEKLFF. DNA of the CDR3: TGTGCCAGCAGCTCAACAGGAGTCAATGAAAAACTGTTTTTT.

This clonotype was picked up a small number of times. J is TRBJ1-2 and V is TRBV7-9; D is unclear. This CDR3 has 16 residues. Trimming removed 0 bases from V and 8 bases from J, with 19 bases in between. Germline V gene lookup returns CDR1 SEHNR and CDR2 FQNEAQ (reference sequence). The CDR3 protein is CASSLALQEIQRGYTF. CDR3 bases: TGTGCCAGCAGCTTAGCGCTGCAGGAAATCCAAAGGGGCTACACCTTC.

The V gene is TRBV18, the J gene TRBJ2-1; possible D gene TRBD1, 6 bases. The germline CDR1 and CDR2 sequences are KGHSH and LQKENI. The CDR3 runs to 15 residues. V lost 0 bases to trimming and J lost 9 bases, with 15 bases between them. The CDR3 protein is CASSPPITGYGEQFF. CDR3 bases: TGTGCCAGCTCACCACCTATAACAGGGTACGGTGAGCAGTTCTTC. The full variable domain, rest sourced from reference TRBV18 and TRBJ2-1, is NAGVMQNPRHLVRRRGQEARLRCSPMKGHSHVYWYRQLPEEGLKFMVYLQKENIIDESGMPKERFSAEFPKEGPSILRIQQVVRGDSAAYFCASSPPITGYGEQFFGPGTRLTVL.

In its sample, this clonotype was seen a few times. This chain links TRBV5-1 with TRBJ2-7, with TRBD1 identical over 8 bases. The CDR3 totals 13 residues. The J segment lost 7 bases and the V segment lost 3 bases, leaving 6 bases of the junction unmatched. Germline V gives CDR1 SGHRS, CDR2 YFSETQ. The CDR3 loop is CASSSQGAGEQYF. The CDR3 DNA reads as TGCGCCAGCAGCTCCCAGGGGGCAGGGGAGCAGTACTTC.

The CDR3 coding sequence is TGTGCCTGGAGGGGAGAGTCTGCAACTAATGAAAAACTGTTTTTT. It specifies CAWRGESATNEKLFF. The chain links TRBV30 to TRBJ1-4; the D is unclear. The V end was cut by 3 bases, the J end by 0 bases, with 11 bases between. The CDR3 runs 15 residues. The V gene's germline CDR1 is GTSNPN and CDR2 SVGIG (reference sequence).

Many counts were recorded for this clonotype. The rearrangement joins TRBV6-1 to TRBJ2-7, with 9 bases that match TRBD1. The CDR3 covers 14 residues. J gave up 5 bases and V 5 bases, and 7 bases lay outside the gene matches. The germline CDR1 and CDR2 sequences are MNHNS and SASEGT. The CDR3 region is CASSTRDRVHEQYF. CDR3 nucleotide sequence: TGTGCCAGCAGTACCCGGGACAGGGTCCACGAGCAGTACTTC.

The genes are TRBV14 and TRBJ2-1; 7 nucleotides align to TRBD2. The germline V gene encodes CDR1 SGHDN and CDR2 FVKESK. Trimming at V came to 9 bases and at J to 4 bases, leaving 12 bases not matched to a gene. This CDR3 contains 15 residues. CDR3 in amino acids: CARARRGYNYNEQFF. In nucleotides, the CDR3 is TGTGCCAGGGCTCGGCGGGGGTACAATTACAATGAGCAGTTCTTC.

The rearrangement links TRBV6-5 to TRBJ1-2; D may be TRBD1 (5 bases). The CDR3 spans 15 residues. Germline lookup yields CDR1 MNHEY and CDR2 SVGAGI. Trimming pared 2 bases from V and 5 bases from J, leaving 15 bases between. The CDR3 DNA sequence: TGTGCCAGCAGTTACGATTGGGCTGGGGGGTATGGCTACACCTTC. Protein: CASSYDWAGGYGYTF.

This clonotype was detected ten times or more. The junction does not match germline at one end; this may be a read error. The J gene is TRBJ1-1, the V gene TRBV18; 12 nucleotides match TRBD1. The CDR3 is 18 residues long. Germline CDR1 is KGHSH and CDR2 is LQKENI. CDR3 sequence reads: CASSSPGQGAGMGTEAFF. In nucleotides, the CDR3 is TGTGCCAGCTCATCACCGGGACAGGGGGCCGGAATGGGCACTGAAGCTTTCTTT.

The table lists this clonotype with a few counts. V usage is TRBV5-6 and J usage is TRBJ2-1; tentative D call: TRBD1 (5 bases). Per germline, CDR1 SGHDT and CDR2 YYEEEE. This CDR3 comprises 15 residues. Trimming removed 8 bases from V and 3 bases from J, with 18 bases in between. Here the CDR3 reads CASSPGRANYNEQFF. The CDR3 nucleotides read TGTGCCAGTAGCCCCGGCAGGGCGAACTACAATGAGCAGTTCTTC.

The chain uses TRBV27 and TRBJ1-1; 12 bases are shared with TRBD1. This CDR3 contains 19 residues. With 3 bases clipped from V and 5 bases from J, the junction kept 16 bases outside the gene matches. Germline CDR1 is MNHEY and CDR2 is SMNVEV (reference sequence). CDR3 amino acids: CASSFKGDRGRGVSTEAFF. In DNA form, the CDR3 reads TGTGCCAGCAGTTTTAAAGGGGACAGGGGGCGCGGAGTGAGTACTGAAGCTTTCTTT.

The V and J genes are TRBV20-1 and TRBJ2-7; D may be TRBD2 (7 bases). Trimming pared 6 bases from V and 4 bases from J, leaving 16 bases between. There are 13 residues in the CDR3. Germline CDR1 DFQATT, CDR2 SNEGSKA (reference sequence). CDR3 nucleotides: TGCAGTGCCATTGAGGGGGGGATTTACGAGCAGTACTTC. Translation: CSAIEGGIYEQYF.

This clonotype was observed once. The CDR3 loop is CASSQVLWGAQAYGYTF. Written as DNA, the CDR3 is TGCGCCAGCAGCCAAGTGTTGTGGGGGGCGCAGGCCTATGGCTACACCTTC. The rearrangement joins TRBV4-1 to TRBJ1-2; D might be TRBD1 (6 bases). CDR3 length: 17 residues. Trimming removed 1 base from V and 4 bases from J, with 19 bases in between. Per the germline V gene, CDR1 is MGHRA and CDR2 is YSYEKL.

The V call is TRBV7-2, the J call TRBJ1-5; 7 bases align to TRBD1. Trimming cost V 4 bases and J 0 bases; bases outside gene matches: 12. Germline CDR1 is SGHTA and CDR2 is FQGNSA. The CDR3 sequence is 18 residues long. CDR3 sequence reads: CASSSLKQGQYSNQPQHF. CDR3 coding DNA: TGTGCCAGCAGCTCTTTAAAACAGGGACAGTATAGCAATCAGCCCCAGCATTTT.

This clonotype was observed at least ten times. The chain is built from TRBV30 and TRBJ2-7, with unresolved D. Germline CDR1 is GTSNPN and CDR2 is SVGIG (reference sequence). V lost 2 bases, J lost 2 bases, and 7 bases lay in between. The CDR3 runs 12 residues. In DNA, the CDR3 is TGTGCCTGGAGTTCCCCTCCCTACGAGCAGTACTTC. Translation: CAWSSPPYEQYF.

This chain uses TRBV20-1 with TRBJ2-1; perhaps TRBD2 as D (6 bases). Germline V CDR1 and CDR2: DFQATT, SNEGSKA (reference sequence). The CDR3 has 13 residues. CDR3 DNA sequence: TGCGCAAGCCGGGGGATATCCTACAATGAGCAGTTCTTC. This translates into CASRGISYNEQFF.

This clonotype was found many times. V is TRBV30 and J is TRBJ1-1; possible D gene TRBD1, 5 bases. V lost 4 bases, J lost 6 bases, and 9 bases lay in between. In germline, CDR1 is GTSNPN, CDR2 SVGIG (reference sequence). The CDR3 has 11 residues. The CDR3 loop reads CAWNRGAEAFF. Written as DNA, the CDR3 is TGTGCCTGGAATAGGGGTGCTGAAGCTTTCTTT.

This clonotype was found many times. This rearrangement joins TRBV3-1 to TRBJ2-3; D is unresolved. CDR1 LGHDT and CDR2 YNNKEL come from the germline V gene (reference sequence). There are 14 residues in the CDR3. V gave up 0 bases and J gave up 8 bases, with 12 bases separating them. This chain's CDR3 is CASSQDLNGVTQYF. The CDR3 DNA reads TGTGCCAGCAGCCAAGATTTAAATGGGGTTACGCAGTATTTT.

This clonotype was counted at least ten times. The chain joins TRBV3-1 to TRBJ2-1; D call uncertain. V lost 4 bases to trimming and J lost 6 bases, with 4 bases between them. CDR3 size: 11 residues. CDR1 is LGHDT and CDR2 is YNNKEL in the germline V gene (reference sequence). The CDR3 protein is CASSLLNEQFF. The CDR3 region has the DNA TGTGCCAGCAGCCTCCTCAATGAGCAGTTCTTC.